Presented here are 8 T cell receptor beta chains from one specimen sequenced in a study of T cells in Graves' hyperthyroidism and ophthalmopathy. The investigators amplified TCR beta CDR3 regions from RNA transcripts. First-round RT-PCR targeting the TCR CDR3 was performed with the HTBI primer set. TCRdb re-called the multiplex PCR reads through MiXCR, storing one row per CDR3 protein. The sample holds 45,000 to 55,000 distinct CDR3 sequences, around 55% seen once. Input material: peripheral blood or thyroid tissue (not recorded which). The receptors originated from a man younger than 35 with Graves' hyperthyroidism.

V usage is TRBV7-2 and J usage is TRBJ1-6, with 9 bases matching TRBD1. The germline V gene encodes CDR1 SGHTA and CDR2 FQGNSA. The CDR3 length is 14 residues. V trimming: 4 bases; J trimming: 11 bases; junction bases outside the gene matches: 6. CDR3 protein: CASSSPGQGPPLHF. For the CDR3, the DNA is TGTGCCAGCAGCTCCCCGGGACAGGGACCACCCCTCCACTTT.

This clonotype was counted ten times or more. The rearrangement links TRBV9 to TRBJ1-6; D call uncertain. This CDR3 comprises 12 residues. V was clipped by 3 bases and J by 13 bases, with 11 bases between them. Looked up from germline, CDR1 is SGDLS and CDR2 is YYNGEE. CDR3 DNA: TGTGCCAGCAGCGGGAGCAATGCTCCCCTCCACTTT. It encodes CASSGSNAPLHF.

V is TRBV20-1 and J is TRBJ2-7; D possibly uses TRBD1 or TRBD2 (5 bases each). V gave up 7 bases and J gave up 0 bases, with 10 bases separating them. This CDR3 has 12 residues. Germline values: CDR1 DFQATT, CDR2 SNEGSKA (reference sequence). The CDR3 nucleotides read TGCAGTGTGGGGGTGAGCTCCTACGAGCAGTACTTC. Translating gives CSVGVSSYEQYF.

This clonotype was found a few times. The chain has TRBV19 and TRBJ1-1; TRBD1 agrees at 10 bases. The germline CDR1 and CDR2 sequences are LNHDA and SQIVND (reference sequence). V gave up 7 bases and J gave up 11 bases; unmatched junction bases: 10. This CDR3 is built from 13 residues. CDR3 residues: CASTPRGTGEAFF. CDR3 DNA sequence: TGTGCCAGTACCCCACGCGGGACAGGGGAGGCTTTCTTT.

The chain combines TRBV6-2 or TRBV6-3 with TRBJ1-2; 9 bases are a match to TRBD1. CDR1 is MNHEY and CDR2 is SVGEGT in the germline V gene. J was trimmed by 6 bases and V by 10 bases; bases with no gene match: 6. This CDR3 has 12 amino acids. This chain's CDR3 is CATAGTGHGYTF. CDR3 DNA: TGTGCCACAGCCGGGACAGGGCATGGCTACACCTTC.

A single count supports this clonotype. V is TRBV10-3 and J is TRBJ2-5; the match to TRBD2 covers 7 bases. There are 15 residues in the CDR3. Germline CDR1 is ENHRY and CDR2 is SYGVKD. V lost 10 bases, J lost 5 bases, and 16 bases stayed unmatched. In nucleotides, the CDR3 is TGTGCCACCACGCCTTTGGGGGGGATGATGGAGACCCAGTACTTC. Residues: CATTPLGGMMETQYF.

Details on this clonotype: Being one base from a much bigger clone, this may be a read error. V and J are TRBV24-1 and TRBJ1-2, with 7 bases identical to TRBD1. Germline lookup yields CDR1 KGHDR and CDR2 SFDVKD. The ends lost 11 bases at V and 6 bases at J; junction bases unmatched: 8. The CDR3 is made up of 12 amino acids. In DNA, the CDR3 is TGTGCCAGCTTACCACAGGGGAATGGCTACACCTTC. Translating it yields CASLPQGNGYTF.

This clonotype ranks as medium-sized. The chain combines TRBV9 with TRBJ1-2; tentative D call: TRBD1 (5 bases). Germline CDR1 reads SGDLS; CDR2 reads YYNGEE. V dropped 0 bases and J dropped 6 bases, with 9 bases sitting between them. The CDR3 is 13 amino acids. As DNA, the CDR3 is TGTGCCAGCAGCGTAGGGGGCAGGGATGGCTACACCTTC. This gives the protein CASSVGGRDGYTF.